This TCR beta chain was captured by sequencing in a study of cytomegalovirus exposure and HLA in healthy donors. This PCR relied on a set of 60 Vbeta primers and 13 Jbeta primers. The data were produced by immunoSEQ multiplex PCR, yet TCRdb's version contains in-frame clones alone and is incomplete. The profile covers approximately 130,000 clones, with roughly 71% appearing a single time and about 2.7% taken by the ten largest. This clone turned up a few times. From germline, CDR1 is SGHAT and CDR2 FQNNGV. The germline V and J ends were trimmed by 3 bases and 4 bases, with 9 bases remaining between them. The CDR3 is 13 amino acids. Donors counted as nominally healthy when sampled, yet unrecorded immune exposures were likely.

The specimen was PBMCs. The TCR comes from a woman aged 35 to 49 in good health and CMV-seropositive. This sequence joins TRBV11-2 and TRBJ2-5; D remains ambiguous. CDR3 loop: CASSLIMAETQYF. CDR3 in DNA: TGTGCCAGCAGCTTGATCATGGCAGAGACCCAGTACTTC. Full variable domain (remainder filled in from reference TRBV11-2 and TRBJ2-5): EAGVAQSPRYKIIEKRQSVAFWCNPISGHATLYWYQQILGQGPKLLIQFQNNGVVDDSQLPKDRFSAERLKGVDSTLKIQPAKLEDSAVYLCASSLIMAETQYFGPGTRLLVL.